This T cell receptor beta chain was sequenced during a study of blood T cell repertoires in COVID-19. Overall study: The origin of the acute and convalescent COVID-19 samples was the United States, Italy and Spain.

The CDR3 totals 16 residues. Germline CDR1 MNHEY, CDR2 SVGAGI. Deletions cut 0 bases from V and 5 bases from J, with 13 bases between. The method was immunoSEQ multiplex PCR; TCRdb's version includes in-frame clones alone and lacks a portion of them. The repertoire has over 350,000 clones, roughly 89% of them found once; the top ten carry about 4.5%. The sequence came from a woman in her thirties with acute or convalescent COVID-19. The rearrangement uses TRBV6-5 and TRBJ1-4, with D perhaps matching TRBD1 (5 bases). The sample consisted of peripheral blood. CDR3 protein: CASSYSHGGQNEKLFF. The CDR3, as DNA: TGTGCCAGCAGTTACTCGCACGGGGGTCAAAATGAAAAACTGTTTTTT.